Listed below are T cell receptor beta chains from one sample, sequenced in a study of human T cells and chemical hapten exposure. TCRdb fed the RACE reads into MiXCR, producing one record per CDR3 protein. The sample has some 340,000 distinct CDR3 sequences; approximately 6.3% are singletons. Sequenced material: whole blood, taken in connection with sensitization to the hapten diphenylcyclopropenone (DPC). The receptors here all came from a young woman with alopecia areata. Some clones in this sample may be carry-over from other donors' samples. Both conserved end residues are part of each CDR3. A D gene is named only where the DNA matches it firmly. Expanded clones are given a class, and other clones once, few, many or no size at all.

D	V	J	size	CDR3	DNA
TRBD1	TRBV5-1	TRBJ2-7	many	CASSPTGVGEQYF	TGCGCCAGCAGCCCGACAGGGGTAGGAGAGCAGTACTTC
.	TRBV11-1	TRBJ2-7	.	CASSSRDKYYEQYF	TGTGCCAGCAGCAGCCGGGACAAGTACTACGAGCAGTACTTC
.	TRBV6-1	TRBJ2-7	.	CASSGFQVRAEQYF	TGTGCCAGCAGTGGGTTCCAGGTCCGGGCCGAGCAGTACTTC
.	TRBV7-2	TRBJ1-1	many	CASSFSEFTEAFF	TGTGCCAGCAGCTTTTCGGAGTTCACTGAAGCTTTCTTT
TRBD1	TRBV4-2	TRBJ1-2	.	CASTPSGQGYGYTF	TGTGCCAGCACCCCATCGGGACAGGGGTATGGCTACACCTTC
TRBD1	TRBV9	TRBJ2-1	many	CASNGEGAALNEQFF	TGTGCCAGCAATGGAGAGGGGGCGGCTCTGAATGAGCAGTTCTTC
.	TRBV5-1	TRBJ1-1	few	CASSSGIRGTEAFF	TGCGCCAGCAGCTCCGGAATCAGGGGAACTGAAGCTTTCTTT
.	TRBV12-3/TRBV12-4	TRBJ1-5	.	CASTLGGLSTQPQHF	TGTGCCAGCACCCTGGGGGGGTTAAGTACGCAGCCCCAGCATTTT
.	TRBV7-2	TRBJ1-2	few	CASSLGLTANRGYTF	TGTGCCAGCAGCTTAGGTCTCACAGCCAATCGAGGCTACACCTTC
.	TRBV20-1	TRBJ2-7	.	CSARDLDSPYEQYF	TGCAGTGCTAGAGATTTGGACAGTCCGTACGAGCAGTACTTC
.	TRBV18	TRBJ1-3	few	CASSPDRSGNTIYF	TGTGCCAGCTCACCAGACAGAAGCGGAAACACCATATATTTT
TRBD1	TRBV6-1	TRBJ2-6	.	CASSEGDRGLGANVLTF	TGTGCCAGCAGTGAAGGGGACAGGGGGCTTGGGGCCAACGTCCTGACTTTC
TRBD2	TRBV20-1	TRBJ2-7	.	CSARELAGGYEQYF	TGCAGTGCTAGAGAGCTAGCGGGGGGTTACGAGCAGTACTTC
.	TRBV7-6	TRBJ2-7	.	CASSLAAGTPLGEQYF	TGTGCCAGCAGCCTAGCCGCCGGGACCCCCCTGGGCGAGCAGTACTTC
TRBD1	TRBV10-3	TRBJ1-1	.	CAISPGQENTEAFF	TGTGCCATCAGTCCGGGACAGGAGAACACTGAAGCTTTCTTT
.	TRBV6-6	TRBJ1-2	.	CASSYKGAFYGYTF	TGTGCCAGCAGTTACAAAGGGGCGTTCTATGGCTACACCTTC
.	TRBV29-1	TRBJ1-1	many	CSVGTYTEAFF	TGCAGCGTAGGGACCTACACTGAAGCTTTCTTT
.	TRBV12-3/TRBV12-4	TRBJ1-5	.	CASAKPWGAGNQPQHF	TGTGCCAGCGCTAAACCTTGGGGGGCGGGGAATCAGCCCCAGCATTTT
.	TRBV6-2/TRBV6-3	TRBJ2-3	.	CASSKFVGATDTQYF	TGTGCCAGCAGTAAATTCGTGGGCGCCACAGATACGCAGTATTTT
.	TRBV29-1	TRBJ2-7	many	CSVEGQWQYF	TGCAGCGTTGAAGGACAGTGGCAGTACTTC
TRBD1	TRBV27	TRBJ2-5	few	CASRHRGYIVETQYF	TGTGCCAGCAGACACAGGGGTTATATCGTTGAGACCCAGTACTTC
.	TRBV11-1	TRBJ2-5	many	CASSSDRTLQETQYF	TGTGCCAGCAGCTCGGACAGAACCCTCCAAGAGACCCAGTACTTC
TRBD1	TRBV12-3/TRBV12-4	TRBJ1-1	.	CASNTGGRRKEAFF	TGTGCCAGCAATACAGGGGGCCGAAGAAAAGAAGCTTTCTTT
.	TRBV6-7	TRBJ2-3	many	CASRMGEGTDTQYF	TGTGCCAGCCGGATGGGGGAAGGCACAGATACGCAGTATTTT
.	TRBV14	TRBJ2-2	.	CASSQDPVGSVTGELFF	TGTGCCAGCAGCCAAGATCCGGTTGGTAGCGTTACCGGGGAGCTGTTTTTT
.	TRBV11-2	TRBJ1-1	many	CASSFQGLYVDTEAFF	TGTGCCAGCAGCTTTCAGGGTCTGTACGTAGACACTGAAGCTTTCTTT
TRBD2	TRBV27	TRBJ2-7	.	CASSRAGPSYEQYF	TGTGCCAGCAGCCGAGCGGGGCCCTCCTACGAGCAGTACTTC
TRBD1	TRBV2	TRBJ2-5	few	CASSEDRGETQYF	TGTGCCAGCAGTGAGGACAGGGGGGAGACCCAGTACTTC
TRBD1	TRBV5-1	TRBJ1-3	.	CASSHFRDRGSIYSGNTIYF	TGCGCCAGCAGCCATTTCCGGGACAGGGGTTCCATTTACTCTGGAAACACCATATATTTT
TRBD2	TRBV7-3	TRBJ2-1	few	CASSTWGLAGTLSSYNEQFF	TGTGCCAGCAGCACTTGGGGGCTAGCGGGGACGTTGAGCTCCTACAATGAGCAGTTCTTC